This T cell receptor beta chain was identified in a study of blood T cell repertoires in COVID-19. Looking at the study overall: Acute-phase and convalescent COVID-19 samples originated in the United States, Italy and Spain. The analysed material was cDNA or gDNA that came from T cells, B-cell-depleted T cells, or PBMCs.

Methods used by the authors: Amplified reference gene primers provided the basis for estimating nucleated cell counts. The method was immunoSEQ multiplex PCR; TCRdb's version includes in-frame clones alone and lacks a portion of them. That table gives V, J and clone size, and the DNA gave D and trimming. This table has about 160,000 clones, over 80% appearing once. J was trimmed by 6 bases and V by 10 bases; bases with no gene match: 6. Germline loops: CDR1 MDHEN, CDR2 SYDVKM. This CDR3 is 12 amino acids long. This rearrangement joins TRBV28 to TRBJ2-1, with 7 bases aligning to TRBD1. This receptor was obtained from a woman between 55 and 75 years old with acute or convalescent COVID-19. Material: peripheral blood. DNA for the CDR3: TGTGCCATTAGGGACAGAACCAATGAGCAGTTCTTC. Translated, it gives CAIRDRTNEQFF.